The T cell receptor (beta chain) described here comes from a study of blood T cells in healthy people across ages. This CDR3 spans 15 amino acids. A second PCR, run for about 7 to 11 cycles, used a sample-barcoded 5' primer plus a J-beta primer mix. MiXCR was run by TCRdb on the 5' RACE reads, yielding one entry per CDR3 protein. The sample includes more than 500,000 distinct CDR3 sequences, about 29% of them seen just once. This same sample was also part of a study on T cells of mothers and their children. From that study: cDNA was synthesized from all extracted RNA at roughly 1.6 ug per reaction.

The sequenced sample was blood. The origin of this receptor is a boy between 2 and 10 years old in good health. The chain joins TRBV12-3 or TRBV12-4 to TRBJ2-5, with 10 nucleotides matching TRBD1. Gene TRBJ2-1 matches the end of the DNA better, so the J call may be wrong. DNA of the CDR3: TGTGCCAGCAGTCTCCTGGGACAGGGGAGTAATGAGCAGTTCTTC. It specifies CASSLLGQGSNEQFF.